Described below is a single T cell receptor (beta chain) sequence and its context. Trimming removed 1 base at V and 3 bases at J, with 7 bases between. The CDR3 loop spans 14 amino acids. The germline CDR1 and CDR2 sequences are SGHTA and FQGNSA. Generated by immunoSEQ multiplex PCR, the TCRdb table keeps only in-frame clones and is missing some. The data show around 370,000 clones, around 87% seen once. The data are from a study of blood T cell repertoires in COVID-19. The chain combines TRBV7-2 with TRBJ2-1, with D possibly being TRBD2 (5 bases). The source of this sequence is a woman aged 45-59 years with COVID-19, enrolled during active disease. The specimen was peripheral blood. The CDR3, as DNA: TGTGCCAGCAGCTTAGTCCGGGACTACAATGAGCAGTTCTTC. As protein: CASSLVRDYNEQFF.